The 13 T cell receptor beta chains presented below share a single source sample, sequenced in a study of OX40 agonist ivuxolimab in advanced cancers. Assay used: immunoSEQ multiplex PCR; TCRdb lists only in-frame clones, some missing. The data hold approximately 66,000 clones, with around 88% observed a single time. Sequenced here: CD4+ or CD8+ T cells sorted from blood, sampled in a trial of the OX40 agonist ivuxolimab. The receptors here all came from an adult with an advanced solid tumor such as melanoma, head and neck, liver or kidney cancer.

The count of this clone is one. The sample holds other DNA sequences that translate to the same CDR3. V and J are TRBV5-1 and TRBJ2-5; TRBD1 is a possible D gene (5 bases). Between the trimmed V and J ends, which lost 0 bases and 2 bases, there was a span of 5 bases. Germline assignment: CDR1 SGHRS and CDR2 YFSETQ. The CDR3 extends over 13 amino acids. CDR3 sequence reads: CASSLGQQETQYF. In DNA form, the CDR3 reads TGCGCCAGCAGCTTGGGACAGCAAGAGACCCAGTACTTC.

The J gene is TRBJ2-1, the V gene TRBV18, with 7 bases identical to TRBD2. This CDR3 is 16 amino acids long. Germline loops: CDR1 KGHSH, CDR2 LQKENI. The trim removed 0 bases at V and 2 bases at J, leaving 4 bases unmatched. CDR3 sequence reads: CASSPPASGTYNEQFF. DNA for the CDR3: TGTGCCAGCTCACCACCGGCTAGCGGCACCTACAATGAGCAGTTCTTC.

The V and J genes are TRBV10-2 and TRBJ2-5; D is unresolved. The germline CDR1 and CDR2 sequences are WSHSY and SAAADI. V shed 5 bases and J shed 5 bases, with 15 bases lying between them. The CDR3 spans 14 residues. The DNA of the CDR3 is TGCGCCAGCAGTCCCTCGTGGGATGCGGAGACCCAGTACTTC. This translates into CASSPSWDAETQYF.

The chain combines TRBV19 with TRBJ2-3, with TRBD2 identical over 7 bases. The germline CDR1 and CDR2 sequences are LNHDA and SQIVND (reference sequence). J gave up 4 bases and V 4 bases, and 8 bases lay outside the gene matches. The CDR3 sequence is 15 residues long. The chain's CDR3 is CASSTGLVRADTQYF. The CDR3 nucleotides are TGTGCCAGTAGTACCGGACTAGTTCGGGCAGATACGCAGTATTTT.

The V call is TRBV19, the J call TRBJ1-1, with unresolved D. Trimming pared 4 bases from V and 3 bases from J, leaving 9 bases between. The CDR3 length is 13 residues. CDR1 is LNHDA and CDR2 is SQIVND in the germline V gene (reference sequence). CDR3 nucleotide sequence: TGTGCCAGTAGTAAGGGAGCGCACACTGAAGCTTTCTTT. This encodes CASSKGAHTEAFF.

This clone was seen once. The chain recombines TRBV19 with TRBJ2-1; 11 bases line up with TRBD1. The CDR3 contains 15 residues. The V gene end was trimmed by 7 bases and the J gene end by 5 bases; junction bases not matched to a gene: 7. Germline CDR1 reads LNHDA; CDR2 reads SQIVND (reference sequence). For the CDR3, the DNA is TGTGCCAGTAATCTAGGGACAGGGGGTCACAATGAGCAGTTCTTC. Amino acids: CASNLGTGGHNEQFF.

V and J are TRBV5-1 and TRBJ1-2, with TRBD1 as a possible D gene (5 bases). The CDR3 has 16 amino acids. Trimming cost V 5 bases and J 3 bases, with 20 bases left between them. Germline-derived CDR1 and CDR2 are SGHRS and YFSETQ. The CDR3 DNA sequence: TGCGCCAGCAGGGGGGAGGCAGGGAGTTCGTACTATGGCTACACCTTC. As protein: CASRGEAGSSYYGYTF.

This chain links TRBV2 with TRBJ1-2; D is perhaps TRBD1 (5 bases). The CDR3 covers 13 residues. V was trimmed by 9 bases and J by 2 bases, leaving 13 bases between them. CDR1 and CDR2 (germline): SNHLY, FYNNEI. CDR3 residues: CASKRAGNYGYTF. The CDR3 DNA reads TGTGCCAGTAAGAGGGCAGGGAACTATGGCTACACCTTC.

The chain couples TRBV7-3 to TRBJ2-7; D possibly matches TRBD1 or TRBD2 (5 bases each). The CDR3 extends over 12 amino acids. In germline, CDR1 is SGHTA, CDR2 FQGTGA. V dropped 5 bases and J dropped 4 bases, with 9 bases sitting between them. The chain's CDR3 is CASSIREYEQYF. DNA of the CDR3: TGTGCCAGCAGCATCAGGGAGTACGAGCAGTACTTC.

This clone appeared a few times. The chain recombines TRBV18 with TRBJ1-2; D ambiguous. The CDR3 covers 12 residues. Trimming stripped 3 bases from V and 1 base from J, with 3 bases between. The germline V gene encodes CDR1 KGHSH and CDR2 LQKENI. The CDR3 DNA follows: TGTGCCAGCTCACCGGATAACTATGGCTACACCTTC. It is translated as CASSPDNYGYTF. Variable domain in full (rest from reference TRBV18 and TRBJ1-2): NAGVMQNPRHLVRRRGQEARLRCSPMKGHSHVYWYRQLPEEGLKFMVYLQKENIIDESGMPKERFSAEFPKEGPSILRIQQVVRGDSAAYFCASSPDNYGYTFGSGTRLTVV.

The J gene is TRBJ1-1, the V gene TRBV5-1; 7 bases fit TRBD1. Germline V gene sequence: CDR1 SGHRS, CDR2 YFSETQ. J lost 5 bases, V lost 0 bases, and 7 bases had no gene match. CDR3 length: 15 amino acids. CDR3 protein: CASSLVTGIGTEAFF. CDR3 bases: TGCGCCAGCAGCTTGGTGACAGGGATTGGAACTGAAGCTTTCTTT.

The CDR3 spells CASSQDRLVSTDTQYF. CDR3 nucleotides: TGCGCCAGCAGCCAAGATCGGCTGGTCTCCACAGATACGCAGTATTTT. The gene calls are TRBV4-1 and TRBJ2-3, with no clear D. V lost 0 bases and J lost 2, with 12 bases in between. This CDR3 has 16 amino acids. The germline V gene has CDR1 MGHRA and CDR2 YSYEKL.

The J gene is TRBJ2-3, the V gene TRBV5-5; D remains unclear. The CDR3 contains 14 residues. Germline lookup yields CDR1 SGHKS and CDR2 YYEKEE (reference sequence). The germline V and J ends were trimmed by 2 bases and 5 bases, with 12 bases remaining between them. The chain's CDR3 is CASSLMTFGDTQYF. CDR3 coding DNA: TGTGCCAGCAGCTTAATGACGTTCGGAGATACGCAGTATTTT.